Each of the 5 T cell receptor beta chains below was sequenced from the same sample in a study of CD4 and CD8 cells across lung adenocarcinoma regions. TCRdb re-derived calls from the PCR reads in MiXCR, one entry per CDR3 protein. The data show 9,000 to 10,000 distinct CDR3 sequences, around 49% seen once. Material for sequencing was CD4+ T cells from the margin of a lung tumor. These receptors originate from a male donor with lung adenocarcinoma. The CD4 and CD8 labels of this study may be unreliable.

The chain links TRBV27 to TRBJ2-4; no clear D. CDR3 length equals 13 residues. The germline CDR1 and CDR2 sequences are MNHEY and SMNVEV (reference sequence). V was shortened by 9 bases and J by 13 bases, with 22 bases between the two germline ends. The CDR3 sequence is CARRLGAKDMQYF. The CDR3 DNA follows: TGTGCCAGGAGGCTAGGCGCCAAAGATATGCAGTACTTC.

J is TRBJ2-1 and V is TRBV6-1; no clear D gene. Trimming left V 7 bases short and J 3 bases short, with 4 bases between. Germline V lookup: CDR1 MNHNS, CDR2 SASEGT. The CDR3 has 11 amino acids. CDR3: CASTGYNEQFF. The CDR3 nucleotides read TGTGCCAGCACGGGCTACAATGAGCAGTTCTTC.

V usage is TRBV6-1 and J usage is TRBJ2-5; the D gene is possibly TRBD2 (5 bases). Germline lookup yields CDR1 MNHNS and CDR2 SASEGT. The CDR3 sequence is 14 residues long. The CDR3 spells CAGSAGRDAETQYF. CDR3 DNA sequence: TGTGCGGGCAGCGCGGGCAGAGACGCAGAGACCCAGTACTTC.

The gene calls are TRBV9 and TRBJ2-3; TRBD2 is a possible D gene (6 bases). The CDR3 contains 15 residues. CDR1 is SGDLS and CDR2 is YYNGEE in the germline V gene. Trimming removed 0 bases at V and 0 bases at J, with 8 bases between. The CDR3 region has the DNA TGTGCCAGCAGCGTAGGGGCGGGGAGCACAGATACGCAGTATTTT. It translates to CASSVGAGSTDTQYF. The whole variable domain, filled in from reference TRBV9 and TRBJ2-3, reads DSGVTQTPKHLITATGQRVTLRCSPRSGDLSVYWYQQSLDQGLQFLIQYYNGEERAKGNILERFSAQQFPDLHSELNLSSLELGDSALYFCASSVGAGSTDTQYFGPGTRLTVL.

V gene TRBV27 combines with J gene TRBJ2-1; 9 bases map to TRBD2. Matching the DNA end better, TRBJ2-5 makes the J call doubtful. The CDR3 loop spans 15 amino acids. Germline lookup yields CDR1 MNHEY and CDR2 SMNVEV (reference sequence). The CDR3 loop reads CASSKLAGVEKTQYF. DNA for the CDR3: TGTGCCAGCAGTAAGTTAGCGGGAGTGGAGAAGACCCAGTACTTC.